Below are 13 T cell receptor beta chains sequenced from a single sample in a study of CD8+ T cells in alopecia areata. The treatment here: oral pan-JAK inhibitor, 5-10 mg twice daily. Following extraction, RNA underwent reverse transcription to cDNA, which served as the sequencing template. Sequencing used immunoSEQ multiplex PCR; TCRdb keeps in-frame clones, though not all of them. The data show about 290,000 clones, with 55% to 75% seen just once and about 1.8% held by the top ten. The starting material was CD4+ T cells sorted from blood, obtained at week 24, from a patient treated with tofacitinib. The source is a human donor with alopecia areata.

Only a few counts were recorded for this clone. CDR3 in DNA: TGTGCCAGCAGCTTAGTTACTCTTACCCAGTACTTC. Its translation is CASSLVTLTQYF. This chain connects TRBV7-2 to TRBJ2-5; D is unresolved. The CDR3 extends over 12 amino acids. V was trimmed by 1 base and J by 8 bases, leaving 8 bases between them. Germline V gives CDR1 SGHTA, CDR2 FQGNSA.

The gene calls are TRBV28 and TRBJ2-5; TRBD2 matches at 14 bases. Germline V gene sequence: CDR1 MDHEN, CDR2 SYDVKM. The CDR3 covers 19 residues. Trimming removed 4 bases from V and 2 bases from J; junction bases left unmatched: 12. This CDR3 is CASSSHSQTSGGVQETQYF. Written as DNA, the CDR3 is TGTGCCAGCAGTTCCCACTCCCAGACTAGCGGGGGGGTTCAAGAGACCCAGTACTTC.

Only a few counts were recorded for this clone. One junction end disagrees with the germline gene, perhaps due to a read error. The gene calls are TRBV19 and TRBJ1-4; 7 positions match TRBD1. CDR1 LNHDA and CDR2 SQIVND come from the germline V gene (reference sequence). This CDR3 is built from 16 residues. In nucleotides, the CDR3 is TGTGCCAGTAGCGCCGGGACAGCGTACACTAGTGAAAAACTGTTTTTT. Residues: CASSAGTAYTSEKLFF. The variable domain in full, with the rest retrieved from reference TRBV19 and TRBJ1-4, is DGGITQSPKYLFRKEGQNVTLSCEQNLNHDAMYWYRQDPGQGLRLIYYSQIVNDFQKGDIAEGYSVSREKKESFPLTVTSAQKNPTAFYLCASSAGTAYTSEKLFFGSGTQLSVL.

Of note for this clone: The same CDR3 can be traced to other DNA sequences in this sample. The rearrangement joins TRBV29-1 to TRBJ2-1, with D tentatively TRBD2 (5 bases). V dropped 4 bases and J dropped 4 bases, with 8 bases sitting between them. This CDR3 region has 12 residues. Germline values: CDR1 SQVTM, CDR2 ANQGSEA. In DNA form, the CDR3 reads TGCAGCGTTGCCCGGAGGTACAATGAGCAGTTCTTC. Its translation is CSVARRYNEQFF.

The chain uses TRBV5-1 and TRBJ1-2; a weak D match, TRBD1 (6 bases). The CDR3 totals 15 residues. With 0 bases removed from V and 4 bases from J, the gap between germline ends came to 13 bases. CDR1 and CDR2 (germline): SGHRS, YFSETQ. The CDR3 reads CASSLAPGEIYGYTF. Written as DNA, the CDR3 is TGCGCCAGCAGCTTGGCTCCAGGGGAGATCTATGGCTACACCTTC.

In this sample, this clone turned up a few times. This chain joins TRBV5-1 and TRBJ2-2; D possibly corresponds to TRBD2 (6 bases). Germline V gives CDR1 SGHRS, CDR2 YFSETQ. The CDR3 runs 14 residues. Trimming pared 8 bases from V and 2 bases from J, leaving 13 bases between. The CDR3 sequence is CASTGTRNTGELFF. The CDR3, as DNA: TGCGCCAGTACCGGGACTCGAAACACCGGGGAGCTGTTTTTT.

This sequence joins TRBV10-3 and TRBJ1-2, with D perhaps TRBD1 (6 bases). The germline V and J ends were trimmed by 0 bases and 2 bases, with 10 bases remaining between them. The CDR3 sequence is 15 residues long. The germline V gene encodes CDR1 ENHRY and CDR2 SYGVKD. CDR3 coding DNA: TGTGCCATCAGTGAGTCCGACAGGATCAACTATGGCTACACCTTC. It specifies CAISESDRINYGYTF.

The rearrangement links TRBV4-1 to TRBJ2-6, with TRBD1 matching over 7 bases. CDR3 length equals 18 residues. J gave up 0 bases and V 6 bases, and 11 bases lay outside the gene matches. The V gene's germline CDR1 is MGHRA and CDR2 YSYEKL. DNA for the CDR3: TGCGCCAGCAGGGGGACAGCCGACAAACCCTCTGGGGCCAACGTCCTGACTTTC. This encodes CASRGTADKPSGANVLTF.

CDR3 bases: TGTGCCAGCAGTGCCCGGACAGGGGACACCGGGGAGCTGTTTTTT. Its protein is CASSARTGDTGELFF. V is TRBV2 and J is TRBJ2-2; 9 positions match TRBD1. CDR1 is SNHLY, CDR2 FYNNEI, per germline. The CDR3 has 15 residues. The junction had 3 bases not matched to a gene; V was cut back by 4 bases and J by 3 bases.

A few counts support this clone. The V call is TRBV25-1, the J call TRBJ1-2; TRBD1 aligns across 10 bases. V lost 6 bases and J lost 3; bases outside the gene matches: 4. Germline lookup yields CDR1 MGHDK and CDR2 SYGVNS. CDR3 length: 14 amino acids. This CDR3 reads CASSRTGGDYGYTF. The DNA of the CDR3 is TGTGCCAGCAGCCGGACAGGGGGGGACTATGGCTACACCTTC.

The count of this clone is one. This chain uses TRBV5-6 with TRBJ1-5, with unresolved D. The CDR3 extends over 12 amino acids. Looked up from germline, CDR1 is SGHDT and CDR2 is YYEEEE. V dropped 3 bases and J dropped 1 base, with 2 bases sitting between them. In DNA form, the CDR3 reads TGTGCCAGCAGCTACAGCAATCAGCCCCAGCATTTT. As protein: CASSYSNQPQHF.

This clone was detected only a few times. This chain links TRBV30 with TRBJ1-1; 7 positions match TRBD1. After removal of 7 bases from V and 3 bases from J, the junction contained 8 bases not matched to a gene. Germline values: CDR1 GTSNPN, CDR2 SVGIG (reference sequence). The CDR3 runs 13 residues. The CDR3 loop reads CAFLQGEHTEAFF. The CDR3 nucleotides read TGTGCCTTCCTGCAGGGGGAGCACACTGAAGCTTTCTTT.

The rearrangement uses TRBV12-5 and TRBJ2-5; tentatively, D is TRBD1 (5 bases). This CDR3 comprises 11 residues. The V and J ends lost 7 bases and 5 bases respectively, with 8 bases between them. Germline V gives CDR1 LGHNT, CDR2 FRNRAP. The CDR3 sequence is CASARQETQYF. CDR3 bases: TGTGCTAGTGCCCGACAGGAGACCCAGTACTTC. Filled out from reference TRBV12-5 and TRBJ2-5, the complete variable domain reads DARVTQTPRHKVTEMGQEVTMRCQPILGHNTVFWYRQTMMQGLELLAYFRNRAPLDDSGMPKDRFSAEMPDATLATLKIQPSEPRDSAVYFCASARQETQYFGPGTRLLVL.